Shown below are 5 T cell receptor beta chains from a single sample sequenced in a study of siplizumab effects on memory and regulatory T cells. The data were produced by immunoSEQ multiplex PCR, yet TCRdb's version contains in-frame clones alone and is incomplete. The sample lists around 86,000 clones, 94% occurring once. Sequencing was carried out using non-Treg CD4+ T cells sorted from blood. Receptor source: a human donor in good health.

The gene calls are TRBV18 and TRBJ2-1, with D perhaps matching TRBD2 (6 bases). V lost 1 base and J lost 3, with 10 bases in between. The CDR3 spans 15 residues. Per the germline V gene, CDR1 is KGHSH and CDR2 is LQKENI. The DNA of the CDR3 is TGTGCCAGCTCACCACTGCCTAGCGTCTACAATGAGCAGTTCTTC. It codes for CASSPLPSVYNEQFF. Full variable domain (missing parts from reference TRBV18 and TRBJ2-1): NAGVMQNPRHLVRRRGQEARLRCSPMKGHSHVYWYRQLPEEGLKFMVYLQKENIIDESGMPKERFSAEFPKEGPSILRIQQVVRGDSAAYFCASSPLPSVYNEQFFGPGTRLTVL.

The rearrangement uses TRBV7-8 and TRBJ1-5, with D tentatively TRBD1 (5 bases). Per the germline V gene, CDR1 is SGHVS and CDR2 is FQNEAQ. V was trimmed by 3 bases and J by 1 base, leaving 13 bases between them. The CDR3 is 16 amino acids. CDR3 sequence: CASSFDRPYSNQPQHF. The CDR3 nucleotides are TGTGCCAGCAGCTTCGACAGACCCTACAGCAATCAGCCCCAGCATTTT.

The J gene is TRBJ1-1, the V gene TRBV5-1; no firm D call. CDR3 size: 13 residues. V lost 4 bases to trimming and J lost 2 bases, with 9 bases between them. Per the germline V gene, CDR1 is SGHRS and CDR2 is YFSETQ. The CDR3: CASSDYSNTEAFF. Here the CDR3 DNA reads TGCGCCAGCAGCGACTACAGTAACACTGAAGCTTTCTTT.

V and J are TRBV7-9 and TRBJ2-1; TRBD2 aligns across 7 bases. The germline V gene encodes CDR1 SEHNR and CDR2 FQNEAQ (reference sequence). Unmatched junction bases numbered 11, after V lost 5 bases and J lost 7 bases. CDR3 length: 15 residues. For the CDR3, the DNA is TGTGCCAGCAGCCCACGGACTAGTATGAGGAATGAGCAGTTCTTC. Its translation: CASSPRTSMRNEQFF.

This chain uses TRBV7-9 with TRBJ2-3, with D possibly being TRBD1 (6 bases). CDR1 is SEHNR, CDR2 FQNEAQ, per germline (reference sequence). The CDR3 loop spans 17 amino acids. V was cut by 1 base and J by 0 bases, with 14 bases left in between. CDR3 protein: CASSLGGRGYSTDTQYF. The CDR3 DNA sequence: TGTGCCAGCAGCTTAGGGGGCAGGGGATATAGCACAGATACGCAGTATTTT.